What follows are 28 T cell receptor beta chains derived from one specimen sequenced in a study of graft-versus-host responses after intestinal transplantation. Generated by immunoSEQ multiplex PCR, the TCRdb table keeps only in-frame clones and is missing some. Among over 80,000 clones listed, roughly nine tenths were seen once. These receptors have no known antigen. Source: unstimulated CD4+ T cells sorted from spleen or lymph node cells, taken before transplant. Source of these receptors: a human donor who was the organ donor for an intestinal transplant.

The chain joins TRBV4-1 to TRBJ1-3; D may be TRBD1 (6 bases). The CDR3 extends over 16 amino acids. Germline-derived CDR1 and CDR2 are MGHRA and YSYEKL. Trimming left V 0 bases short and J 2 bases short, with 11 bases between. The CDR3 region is CASSQDENRAGNTIYF. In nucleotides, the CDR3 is TGCGCCAGCAGCCAAGACGAGAACAGGGCTGGAAACACCATATATTTT.

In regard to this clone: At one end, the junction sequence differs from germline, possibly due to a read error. The CDR3 protein is CASSSGGLSRSYNSPLHF. CDR3 bases: TGCGCCAGTAGCTCGGGGGGCTTATCCCGCTCCTATAATTCACCCCTCCACTTT. The chain carries TRBV5-1 and TRBJ1-6; tentative D call: TRBD1 (6 bases). Germline assignment: CDR1 SGHRS and CDR2 YFSETQ. The CDR3 loop spans 18 amino acids. Full variable domain (rest looked up from reference TRBV5-1 and TRBJ1-6): KAGVTQTPRYLIKTRGQQVTLSCSPISGHRSVSWYQQTPGQGLQFLFEYFSETQRNKGNFPGRFSGRQFSNSRSEMNVSTLELGDSALYLCASSSGGLSRSYNSPLHFGNGTRLTVT.

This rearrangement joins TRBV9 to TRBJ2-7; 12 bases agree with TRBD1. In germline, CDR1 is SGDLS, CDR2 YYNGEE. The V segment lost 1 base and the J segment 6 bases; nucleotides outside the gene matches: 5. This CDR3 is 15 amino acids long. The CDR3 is CASSVTGTGGSEQYF. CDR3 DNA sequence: TGTGCCAGCAGCGTAACTGGGACAGGGGGCTCCGAGCAGTACTTC. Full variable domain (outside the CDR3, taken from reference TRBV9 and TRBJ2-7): DSGVTQTPKHLITATGQRVTLRCSPRSGDLSVYWYQQSLDQGLQFLIQYYNGEERAKGNILERFSAQQFPDLHSELNLSSLELGDSALYFCASSVTGTGGSEQYFGPGTRLTVT.

CDR3 sequence (DNA): TGCGCCAGCAGCCAAGGGACAGGGAACCTGGGCAACTATGGCTACACCTTC. The encoded protein is CASSQGTGNLGNYGYTF. J is TRBJ1-2 and V is TRBV4-3; 8 nucleotides agree with TRBD1. The junction had 9 bases not matched to a gene; V was cut back by 1 base and J by 2 bases. This CDR3 contains 17 residues. Germline assignment: CDR1 LGHNA and CDR2 YSLEER.

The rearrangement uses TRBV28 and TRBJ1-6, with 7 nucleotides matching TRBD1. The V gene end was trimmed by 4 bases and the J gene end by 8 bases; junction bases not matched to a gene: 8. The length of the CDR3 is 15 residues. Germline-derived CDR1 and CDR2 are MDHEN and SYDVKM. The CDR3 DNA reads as TGTGCCAGCAGTTCTCGACAGGGTATCTATTCACCCCTCCACTTT. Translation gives CASSSRQGIYSPLHF.

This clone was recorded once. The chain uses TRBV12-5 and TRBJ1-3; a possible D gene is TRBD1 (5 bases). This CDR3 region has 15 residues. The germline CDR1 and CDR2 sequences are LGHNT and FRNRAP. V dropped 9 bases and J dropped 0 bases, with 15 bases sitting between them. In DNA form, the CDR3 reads TGTGCTAGCGCCTTGGGGCGGAGCTCTGGAAACACCATATATTTT. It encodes CASALGRSSGNTIYF.

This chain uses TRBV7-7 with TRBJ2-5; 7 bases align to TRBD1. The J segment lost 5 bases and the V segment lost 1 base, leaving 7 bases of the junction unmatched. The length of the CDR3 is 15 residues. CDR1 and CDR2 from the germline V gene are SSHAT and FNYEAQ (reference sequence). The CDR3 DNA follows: TGTGCCAGCAGCTTAGTAGGGGGCGCAATGGAGACCCAGTACTTC. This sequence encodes CASSLVGGAMETQYF.

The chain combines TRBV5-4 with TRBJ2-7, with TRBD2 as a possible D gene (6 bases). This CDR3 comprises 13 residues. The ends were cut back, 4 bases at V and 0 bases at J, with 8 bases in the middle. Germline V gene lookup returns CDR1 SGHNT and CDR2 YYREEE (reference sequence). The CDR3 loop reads CASSHGSSYEQYF. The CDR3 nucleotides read TGTGCCAGCAGCCACGGGAGCTCCTACGAGCAGTACTTC.

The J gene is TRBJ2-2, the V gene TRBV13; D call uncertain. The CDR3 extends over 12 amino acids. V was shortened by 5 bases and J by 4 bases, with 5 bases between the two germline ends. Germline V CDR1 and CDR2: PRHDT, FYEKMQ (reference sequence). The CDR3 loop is CASSLFTGELFF. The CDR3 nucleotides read TGTGCCAGCAGCCTCTTCACCGGGGAGCTGTTTTTT.

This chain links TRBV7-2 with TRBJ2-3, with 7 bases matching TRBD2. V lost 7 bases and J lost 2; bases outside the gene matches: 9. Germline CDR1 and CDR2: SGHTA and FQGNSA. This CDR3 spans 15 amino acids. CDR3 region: CASTGRGYYTDTQYF. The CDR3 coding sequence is TGTGCCAGCACCGGGCGGGGGTACTACACAGATACGCAGTATTTT.

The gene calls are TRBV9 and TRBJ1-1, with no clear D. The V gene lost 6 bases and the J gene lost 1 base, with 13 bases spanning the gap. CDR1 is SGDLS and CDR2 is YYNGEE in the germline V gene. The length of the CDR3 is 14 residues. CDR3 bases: TGTGCCAGCACCCCTAGACCCGGGAACACTGAAGCTTTCTTT. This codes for CASTPRPGNTEAFF.

For the CDR3, the DNA is TGTGCCAGCAGTGACCCGGGACAGGGAGGAGAGCAGTACTTC. The encoded protein is CASSDPGQGGEQYF. The genes are TRBV2 and TRBJ2-5, with 9 bases lining up with TRBD1. This CDR3 region has 14 residues. In germline, CDR1 is SNHLY, CDR2 FYNNEI. Trimming removed 3 bases from V and 11 bases from J; junction bases left unmatched: 10.

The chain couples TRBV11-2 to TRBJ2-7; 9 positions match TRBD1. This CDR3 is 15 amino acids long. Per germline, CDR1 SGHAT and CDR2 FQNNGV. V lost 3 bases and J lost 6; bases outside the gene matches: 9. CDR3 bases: TGTGCCAGCAGCTTTCGGGACAGGGTGTCGGGCGAGCAGTACTTC. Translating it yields CASSFRDRVSGEQYF.

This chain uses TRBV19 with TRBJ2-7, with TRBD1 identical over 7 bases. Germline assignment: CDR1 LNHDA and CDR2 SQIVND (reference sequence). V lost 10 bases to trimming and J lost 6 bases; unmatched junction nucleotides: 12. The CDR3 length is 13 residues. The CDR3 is CATADRWDGEQYF. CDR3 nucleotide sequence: TGTGCCACCGCGGACAGGTGGGACGGCGAGCAGTACTTC.

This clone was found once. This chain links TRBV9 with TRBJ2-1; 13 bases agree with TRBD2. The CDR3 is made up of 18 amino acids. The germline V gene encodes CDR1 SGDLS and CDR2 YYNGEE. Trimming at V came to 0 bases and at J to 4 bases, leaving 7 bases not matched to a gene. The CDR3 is CASSVEWTSGGSYNEQFF. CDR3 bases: TGTGCCAGCAGCGTAGAATGGACTAGCGGGGGTTCATACAATGAGCAGTTCTTC.

CDR3 region: CASSLVRVYNEQFF. For the CDR3, the DNA is TGTGCCAGCAGCTTGGTTCGCGTCTACAATGAGCAGTTCTTC. This chain uses TRBV5-6 with TRBJ2-1; D is unclear. Germline CDR1 is SGHDT and CDR2 is YYEEEE. The length of the CDR3 is 14 residues. The V end lost 0 bases, the J end lost 3 bases, and 7 bases lay between the germline ends. Full variable domain (outside the CDR3, taken from reference TRBV5-6 and TRBJ2-1): DAGVTQSPTHLIKTRGQQVTLRCSPKSGHDTVSWYQQALGQGPQFIFQYYEEEERQRGNFPDRFSGHQFPNYSSELNVNALLLGDSALYLCASSLVRVYNEQFFGPGTRLTVL.

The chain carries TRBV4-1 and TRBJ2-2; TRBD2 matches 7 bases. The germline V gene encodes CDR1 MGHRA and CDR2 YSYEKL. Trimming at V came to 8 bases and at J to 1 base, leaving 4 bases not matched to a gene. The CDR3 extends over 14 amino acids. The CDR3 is CASRWTRNTGELFF. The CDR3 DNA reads TGCGCCAGCCGTTGGACTAGGAACACCGGGGAGCTGTTTTTT.

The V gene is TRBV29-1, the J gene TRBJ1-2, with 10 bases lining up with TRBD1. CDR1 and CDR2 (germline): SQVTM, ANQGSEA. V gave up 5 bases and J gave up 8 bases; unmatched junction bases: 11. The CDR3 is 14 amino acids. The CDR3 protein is CSVQPGQGISGYTF. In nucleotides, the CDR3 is TGCAGCGTTCAGCCGGGACAGGGGATTTCGGGCTACACCTTC.

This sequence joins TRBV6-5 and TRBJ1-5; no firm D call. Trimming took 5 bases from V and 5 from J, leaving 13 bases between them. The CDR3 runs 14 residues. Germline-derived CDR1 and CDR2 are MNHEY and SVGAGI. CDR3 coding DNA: TGTGCCAGCAGTGTAACCGGGATCTATCAGCCCCAGCATTTT. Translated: CASSVTGIYQPQHF.

CDR3 in DNA: TGCGCCAGCAGCTCGGACTTGGTGAACACTGAAGCTTTCTTT. It encodes CASSSDLVNTEAFF. The chain uses TRBV5-1 and TRBJ1-1; D is ambiguous. V lost 3 bases to trimming and J lost 0 bases, with 9 bases between them. The length of the CDR3 is 14 residues. CDR1 and CDR2 from the germline V gene are SGHRS and YFSETQ.

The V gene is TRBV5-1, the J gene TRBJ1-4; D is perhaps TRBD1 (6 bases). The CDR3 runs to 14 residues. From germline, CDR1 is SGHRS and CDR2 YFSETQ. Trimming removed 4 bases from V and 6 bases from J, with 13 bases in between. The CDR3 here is CASSPGGGYEKLFF. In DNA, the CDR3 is TGCGCCAGCAGCCCGGGAGGGGGTTATGAAAAACTGTTTTTT.

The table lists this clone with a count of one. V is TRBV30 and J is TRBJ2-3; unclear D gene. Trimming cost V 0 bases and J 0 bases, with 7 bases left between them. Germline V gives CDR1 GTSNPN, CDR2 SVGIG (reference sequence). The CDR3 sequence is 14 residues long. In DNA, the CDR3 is TGTGCCTGGAGTGTTCGGCGGAGCACAGATACGCAGTATTTT. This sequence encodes CAWSVRRSTDTQYF.

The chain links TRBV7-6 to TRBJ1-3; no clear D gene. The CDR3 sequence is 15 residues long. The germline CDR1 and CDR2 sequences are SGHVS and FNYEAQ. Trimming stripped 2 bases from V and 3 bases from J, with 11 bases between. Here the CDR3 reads CASSLRPGGGNTIYF. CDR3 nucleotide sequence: TGTGCCAGCAGCTTAAGGCCAGGTGGTGGAAACACCATATATTTT.

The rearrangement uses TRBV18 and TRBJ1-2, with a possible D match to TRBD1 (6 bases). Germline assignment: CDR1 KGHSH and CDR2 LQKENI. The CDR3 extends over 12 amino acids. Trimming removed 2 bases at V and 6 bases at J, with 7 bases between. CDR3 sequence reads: CASSPTGNGYTF. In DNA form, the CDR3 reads TGTGCCAGCTCACCAACAGGGAATGGCTACACCTTC.

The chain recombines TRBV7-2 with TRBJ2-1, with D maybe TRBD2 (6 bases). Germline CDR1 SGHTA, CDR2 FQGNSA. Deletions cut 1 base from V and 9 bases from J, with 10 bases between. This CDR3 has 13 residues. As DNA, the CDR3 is TGTGCCAGCAGCTTAGTCGGGAGTAGTGAGCAGTTCTTC. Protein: CASSLVGSSEQFF.

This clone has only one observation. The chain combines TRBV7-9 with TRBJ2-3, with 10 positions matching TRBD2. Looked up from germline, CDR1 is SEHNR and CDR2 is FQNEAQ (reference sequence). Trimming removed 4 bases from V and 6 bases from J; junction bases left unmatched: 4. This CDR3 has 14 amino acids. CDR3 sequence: CASSSTSGVDTQYF. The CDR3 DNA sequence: TGTGCCAGCAGCTCCACTAGCGGGGTTGATACGCAGTATTTT.

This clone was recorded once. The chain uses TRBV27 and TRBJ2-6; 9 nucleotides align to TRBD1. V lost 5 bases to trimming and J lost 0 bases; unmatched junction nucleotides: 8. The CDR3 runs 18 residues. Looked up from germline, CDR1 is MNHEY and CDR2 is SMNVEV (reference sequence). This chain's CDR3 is CASSPLTGGTSGANVLTF. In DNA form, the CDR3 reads TGTGCCAGCAGTCCCCTGACAGGGGGGACCTCTGGGGCCAACGTCCTGACTTTC.

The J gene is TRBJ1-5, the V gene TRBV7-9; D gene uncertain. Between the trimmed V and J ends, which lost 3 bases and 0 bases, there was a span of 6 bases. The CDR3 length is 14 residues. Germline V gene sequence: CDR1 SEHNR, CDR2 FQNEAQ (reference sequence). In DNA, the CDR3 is TGTGCCAGCAGCTTCCAGTATAGCAATCAGCCCCAGCATTTT. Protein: CASSFQYSNQPQHF.